This T cell receptor (beta chain) stems from a study of vaccination and CD4 T cells after COVID-19. Sample treatment: approximately 9-day PBMC culture with coronavirus spike peptide pools or control peptides (ViraFEST assay). This CDR3 contains 13 residues. The V gene lost 5 bases and the J gene lost 4 bases, with 11 bases spanning the gap. Germline V gives CDR1 SGHTA, CDR2 FQGNSA. The study sequenced cultured CD4+ T cell DNA using the Oncomine TCR Beta short-read assay. TCRdb independently ran MiXCR on the PCR reads; one entry per CDR3 protein. The table includes 9,500 to 10,000 distinct CDR3 sequences, about 25% detected once. Turning to this clonotype: Its cognate antigen is unknown.

This TCR came from a human donor who had recovered from COVID-19. The specimen comprised CD4+ T cells from blood, cultured in vitro, sampled after SARS-CoV-2 vaccination. The rearrangement joins TRBV7-2 to TRBJ1-1, with no clear D. The CDR3 nucleotides read TGTGCCAGCAGCCCCTCGGGATTCACTGAAGCTTTCTTT. Translating it yields CASSPSGFTEAFF.